Listed here is a single T cell receptor beta chain. This clonotype was picked up a small number of times. Its antigen is unknown. It has no much larger one-base neighbor in the sample; base qualities were not kept. The sequencer was an Illumina NovaSeq 6000. TCRalpha and TCRbeta cDNA libraries were built by 5'RACE with constant-segment primers, adding sample barcodes and unique molecular identifiers. Trizol reagent was used to extract RNA from every sample. Library amplification was performed in two PCR steps, and a second sample barcode and Illumina TruSeq adapters were introduced in the second step. Libraries were sequenced on an Illumina NovaSeq with 2 x 150 bp paired-end reads. On the authors' methods: Reads were demultiplexed and collapsed into UMI-guided consensus sequences with migec v1.2.7. Using mixcr v2.1.11, the UMI consensuses were aligned to TRA and TRB V and J templates and assembled into clonotypes. Expanded or contracted clonotypes were those called significant by both edgeR and NoisET, with noise models trained on biological replicates. edgeR calls used a false discovery rate-adjusted p below 0.01 and a log2 fold-change threshold of 1. As an exploratory analysis of dynamics, max-normalized trajectories of the 1000 most abundant clonotypes were examined by PCA with hierarchical clustering. Separately sequenced CD4+ and CD8+ repertoires were used to assign the CD4 or CD8 phenotype of responding clones. In TCRdb, the public reads were trimmed at Q25 with fastp and aligned with MiXCR, with productive beta chains retained. CDR3 protein sequences are deduplicated, and each keeps its most common genes and DNA. V and J calls and clone size were set by TCRdb, not the authors. The table for this sample lists 300,000 to 400,000 distinct CDR3 sequences; 10% to 15% of them were counted only once. Around a fifth of the sample belongs to the ten largest clones.

The data were taken from a study of T-cell memory formation after mild COVID-19 (dated by TCRdb to 2020 to 2023). The study in broad terms: TCR sequence clusters from the two donors were largely donor specific. T-cell clones expanding and contracting after mild COVID-19 in a couple of donors were tracked by longitudinal TCRalpha and TCRbeta repertoire sequencing. The cohort was made up of two young adult volunteers, one female and one male, who were previously healthy.

Ficoll-Paque density gradient centrifugation was used to isolate PBMCs. V and J are truncated by 7 bases and 2 bases respectively, leaving an intervening sequence of 13 bases. As encoded in the germline V gene, CDR1 is SGHRS while CDR2 is YFSETQ. From the cysteine up to the phenylalanine, the CDR3 has a length of 15 residues. Only the CDR3 DNA is retained, 45 bases long and in frame from the first base. Results the study describes overall, beyond this receptor: Only two mild cases were covered in the study, and larger cohorts including severe cases with pre-infection samples were considered necessary. Some responding clones were detected in pre-infection memory, suggesting pre-existing cross-reactive memory T cells joined the SARS-CoV-2 response. The second-wave clones that peaked on day 37 were not confirmed to be SARS-CoV-2 specific. Contracting CD4+ clones turned up mainly in the CM and EM memory subsets, whereas EMRA was where CD8+ clones were enriched. From day 15 to 85, contracting clones showed balanced CD4/CD8 phenotypes, whereas a second wave of clones that expanded from day 15 to 37 leaned towards CD4+.

The material sequenced was PBMCs or a T cell subset sorted from them (not recorded which). The chain is assembled from TRBV5-1 and TRBJ2-6; no D gene can be assigned with confidence. The TCR comes from a man younger than 35 who had mild COVID-19 (a few samples of this study predate the infection). The sample titles of this study are shuffled in the database, so cell type and time point are left out; the donor was told from shared clones. The DNA sequence follows: TGCGCCAGCTGCCGTCCCTCCCCTGGGGCCAACGTCCTGACTTTC. Translated, it gives CASCRPSPGANVLTF.